A single sample gave rise to the 29 T cell receptor beta chains below, sequenced in a study of T cell responses to AZD1222 COVID-19 vaccine. Method: immunoSEQ multiplex PCR; TCRdb's copy keeps in-frame clones and lacks some. Among approximately 52,000 clones listed, around 90% were seen once. This sample comprised peripheral blood, obtained 28 days after the second AZD1222 dose. Every receptor here comes from an adult who received the AZD1222 COVID-19 vaccine.

J is TRBJ1-6 and V is TRBV21-1. TRBV21-1 is shown as a pseudogene. The CDR3 consists of 15 residues. CDR3 nucleotide sequence: TGTGCCAGCAGCAAAGCGGTCGGTTATAATTCACCCCTCCACTTT. Its translation: CASSKAVGYNSPLHF.

This chain uses TRBV12-3 or TRBV12-4 with TRBJ2-4, with TRBD1 matching over 10 bases. Losses at the gene ends were 6 bases for V and 9 bases for J; bases not matched to a gene: 5. CDR3 size: 13 residues. Here the CDR3 reads CASSPGQGSIQYF. The CDR3, as DNA: TGTGCCAGCAGCCCGGGACAGGGGTCCATTCAGTACTTC.

The chain links TRBV4-2 to TRBJ1-2, with 7 nucleotides matching TRBD1. The germline gives CDR1 LGHNA, CDR2 YNFKEQ. The CDR3 spans 14 residues. CDR3 nucleotide sequence: TGTGCTAGCCAGGGGGTACAGGGTGAATATGGCTACACCTTC. Its protein is CASQGVQGEYGYTF.

This chain connects TRBV21-1 to TRBJ2-7; the D call in the table, TRBD1, was not verified against the DNA. TRBV21-1 is an annotated pseudogene. This CDR3 comprises 18 residues. Here the CDR3 reads CASSTQGVRGLKGNEQYF. Written as DNA, the CDR3 is TGTGCCAGCAGCACCCAGGGGGTCCGGGGGCTGAAAGGCAACGAGCAGTACTTC.

The genes are TRBV19 and TRBJ1-1; 8 bases fit TRBD1. Unmatched junction bases numbered 5, after V lost 6 bases and J lost 5 bases. Germline V lookup: CDR1 LNHDA, CDR2 SQIVND (reference sequence). The CDR3 covers 13 residues. The CDR3 nucleotides are TGTGCCAGTAGAAGACAGGGGAGGACTGAAGCTTTCTTT. Its translation: CASRRQGRTEAFF.

This chain links TRBV19 with TRBJ1-1; D unresolved. This CDR3 contains 14 residues. Deletions cut 7 bases from V and 5 bases from J, with 17 bases between. CDR1 is LNHDA and CDR2 is SQIVND in the germline V gene (reference sequence). This CDR3 reads CASIDTPRRTEAFF. In DNA form, the CDR3 reads TGTGCCAGTATCGACACCCCTCGGAGGACTGAAGCTTTCTTT. The full variable domain, its missing parts supplied by reference TRBV19 and TRBJ1-1, is DGGITQSPKYLFRKEGQNVTLSCEQNLNHDAMYWYRQDPGQGLRLIYYSQIVNDFQKGDIAEGYSVSREKKESFPLTVTSAQKNPTAFYLCASIDTPRRTEAFFGQGTRLTVV.

This clone was seen a single time. The gene calls are TRBV7-8 and TRBJ2-3, with TRBD2 matching 10 bases. The V gene's germline CDR1 is SGHVS and CDR2 FQNEAQ. The CDR3 extends over 17 amino acids. The J segment lost 0 bases and the V segment lost 1 base, leaving 4 bases of the junction unmatched. The CDR3, as DNA: TGTGCCAGCAGCTTAGTGGGGACTAGCGCTAGCACAGATACGCAGTATTTT. Protein: CASSLVGTSASTDTQYF.

The V call is TRBV23-1, the J call TRBJ1-2; the match to TRBD1 covers 8 bases. TRBV23-1 is identified as an open reading frame with a role that is uncertain. The CDR3 totals 14 residues. The ends lost 3 bases at V and 2 bases at J; junction bases unmatched: 2. This chain's CDR3 is CASSHTGGNYGYTF. In nucleotides, the CDR3 is TGCGCCAGCAGTCACACAGGGGGGAACTATGGCTACACCTTC.

This chain connects TRBV15 to TRBJ2-7; 7 nucleotides align to TRBD1. CDR1 and CDR2 from the germline V gene are LNHNV and YYDKDF (reference sequence). CDR3 size: 12 residues. Trimming took 3 bases from V and 5 from J; bases not matched to a gene: 1. CDR3 sequence reads: CATSRTGNEQYF. The CDR3 nucleotides are TGTGCCACCAGCAGGACAGGGAACGAGCAGTACTTC.

V gene TRBV5-1 combines with J gene TRBJ2-5; D unresolved. The CDR3 sequence is 12 residues long. V was trimmed by 2 bases and J by 1 base, leaving 3 bases between them. Looked up from germline, CDR1 is SGHRS and CDR2 is YFSETQ. The CDR3 loop is CASSLLQETQYF. In DNA, the CDR3 is TGCGCCAGCAGCTTACTCCAAGAGACCCAGTACTTC.

The chain carries TRBV7-9 and TRBJ1-2; 9 nucleotides agree with TRBD1. The CDR3 sequence is 14 residues long. With 5 bases clipped from V and 4 bases from J, the junction kept 5 bases outside the gene matches. Germline lookup yields CDR1 SEHNR and CDR2 FQNEAQ (reference sequence). The CDR3 loop reads CASSPTGGVYGYTF. DNA of the CDR3: TGTGCCAGCAGCCCAACAGGGGGCGTCTATGGCTACACCTTC.

The V call is TRBV7-9, the J call TRBJ2-7; D tentatively fits TRBD1 or TRBD2 (7 bases each). The CDR3 spans 15 residues. Germline values: CDR1 SEHNR, CDR2 FQNEAQ (reference sequence). V gave up 1 base and J gave up 4 bases, with 14 bases separating them. CDR3 sequence reads: CASSLEGGGLYEQYF. CDR3 DNA: TGTGCCAGCAGCTTAGAGGGAGGGGGCCTTTACGAGCAGTACTTC.

The chain joins TRBV6-1 to TRBJ2-1, with D unresolved. Looked up from germline, CDR1 is MNHNS and CDR2 is SASEGT. The CDR3 consists of 15 residues. Trimming took 1 base from V and 9 from J, leaving 16 bases between them. CDR3 coding DNA: TGTGCCAGCAGTGAAGGCGGAGCGCCTCGCGCTGAGCAGTTCTTC. Translating it yields CASSEGGAPRAEQFF.

This chain joins TRBV28 and TRBJ2-7; the D is unclear. This CDR3 region has 12 residues. Trimming stripped 4 bases from V and 5 bases from J, with 9 bases between. Germline CDR1 reads MDHEN; CDR2 reads SYDVKM. The CDR3 region has the DNA TGTGCCAGCAGTTCCCTAGGGCACGAGCAGTACTTC. Its translation is CASSSLGHEQYF.

The chain employs TRBV3-1 (or the pseudogene TRBV3-2) and TRBJ1-3, with D tentatively TRBD1 (5 bases). With 6 bases removed from V and 9 bases from J, the gap between germline ends came to 15 bases. The CDR3 is 13 amino acids. Germline V gives CDR1 LGHDT, CDR2 YNNKEL (reference sequence). CDR3 protein: CASSAPGSATIYF. Here the CDR3 DNA reads TGTGCCAGCAGTGCCCCAGGGTCGGCCACCATATATTTT.

The V call is TRBV18, the J call TRBJ2-7, with 9 bases lining up with TRBD2. Germline CDR1 reads KGHSH; CDR2 reads LQKENI. J lost 2 bases, V lost 5 bases, and 1 base had no gene match. The CDR3 is 13 residues long. Written as DNA, the CDR3 is TGTGCCAGCTCATCTAGCGGGACCTACGAGCAGTACTTC. It translates to CASSSSGTYEQYF.

This clone showed up just a few times. V gene TRBV6-5 combines with J gene TRBJ2-7; D unclear. V was clipped by 4 bases and J by 2 bases, with 9 bases between them. CDR3 size: 13 residues. CDR1 and CDR2 from the germline V gene are MNHEY and SVGAGI. The CDR3 sequence: CASSSLRPYEQYF. In DNA, the CDR3 is TGTGCCAGCAGTTCTCTCAGACCCTACGAGCAGTACTTC.

V is TRBV14 and J is TRBJ1-1; no clear D gene. V was trimmed by 0 bases and J by 10 bases, leaving 12 bases between them. The CDR3 sequence is 13 residues long. CDR1 is SGHDN, CDR2 FVKESK, per germline. In DNA form, the CDR3 reads TGTGCCAGCAGCCAAGATATATCCGGGAGAGCTTTCTTT. Protein product: CASSQDISGRAFF.

The chain recombines TRBV18 with TRBJ1-2; D perhaps matches TRBD1 (6 bases). The germline gives CDR1 KGHSH, CDR2 LQKENI. The V end was cut by 6 bases, the J end by 5 bases, with 13 bases between. The CDR3 consists of 13 residues. The CDR3 reads CASSVDSLYGYTF. The CDR3 DNA follows: TGTGCCAGCTCCGTGGACAGCCTGTATGGCTACACCTTC. Variable domain in full (rest from reference TRBV18 and TRBJ1-2): NAGVMQNPRHLVRRRGQEARLRCSPMKGHSHVYWYRQLPEEGLKFMVYLQKENIIDESGMPKERFSAEFPKEGPSILRIQQVVRGDSAAYFCASSVDSLYGYTFGSGTRLTVV.

The chain couples TRBV29-1 to TRBJ2-1, with 8 bases identical to TRBD2. This CDR3 contains 13 residues. V lost 4 bases and J lost 7; bases outside the gene matches: 6. Germline CDR1 SQVTM, CDR2 ANQGSEA. CDR3 amino acids: CSVGGTRGNEQFF. DNA of the CDR3: TGCAGCGTTGGGGGGACTAGAGGGAATGAGCAGTTCTTC.

The CDR3 reads CASSYSSGYTQYF. As DNA, the CDR3 is TGTGCCAGCAGTTACTCCTCGGGGTATACGCAGTATTTT. This rearrangement joins TRBV6-5 to TRBJ2-3; D is possibly TRBD2 (5 bases). The CDR3 consists of 13 residues. The V end was cut by 0 bases, the J end by 7 bases, with 8 bases between. Germline V gives CDR1 MNHEY, CDR2 SVGAGI.

V and J are TRBV6-1 and TRBJ1-2; possibly TRBD1 for D (6 bases). CDR1 is MNHNS and CDR2 is SASEGT in the germline V gene. CDR3 size: 15 residues. With 3 bases removed from V and 2 bases from J, the gap between germline ends came to 13 bases. CDR3 region: CASSEGRGANYGYTF. The CDR3 bases are TGTGCCAGCAGTGAGGGGAGGGGGGCCAACTATGGCTACACCTTC.

The chain links TRBV2 to TRBJ2-5, with 11 bases aligning to TRBD2. After removal of 6 bases from V and 5 bases from J, the junction contained 11 bases not matched to a gene. The germline V gene has CDR1 SNHLY and CDR2 FYNNEI. CDR3 length: 16 residues. Here the CDR3 reads CASSAGLAEHGETQYF. CDR3 bases: TGTGCCAGCAGCGCGGGACTAGCGGAGCATGGGGAGACCCAGTACTTC.

This sequence joins TRBV6-1 and TRBJ1-1; D is ambiguous. CDR1 MNHNS and CDR2 SASEGT come from the germline V gene. There are 14 residues in the CDR3. V was clipped by 2 bases and J by 4 bases, with 11 bases between them. The CDR3 is CASSEPGGSTEAFF. The CDR3 coding sequence is TGTGCCAGCAGTGAACCAGGCGGTAGCACTGAAGCTTTCTTT.

The chain couples TRBV5-1 to TRBJ2-7; the match to TRBD2 covers 7 bases. Trimming took 0 bases from V and 6 from J; bases not matched to a gene: 0. Germline V CDR1 and CDR2: SGHRS, YFSETQ. CDR3 size: 12 residues. The CDR3 DNA is TGCGCCAGCAGCTTGGGCGGGGGCGAGCAGTACTTC. It is translated as CASSLGGGEQYF.

The chain carries TRBV15 and TRBJ2-7, with 9 bases lining up with TRBD1. The CDR3 length is 14 residues. The V gene's germline CDR1 is LNHNV and CDR2 YYDKDF (reference sequence). Germline trimming cut 1 base from V and 2 bases from J; bases unmatched to any gene: 0. CDR3 in DNA: TGTGCCACCAGCAGAGGACAGGGGGCCTACGAGCAGTACTTC. Its protein product is CATSRGQGAYEQYF.

The J gene is TRBJ2-5, the V gene TRBV5-1, with 11 bases that match TRBD1. Looked up from germline, CDR1 is SGHRS and CDR2 is YFSETQ. The CDR3 loop spans 15 amino acids. V lost 4 bases and J lost 4; bases outside the gene matches: 6. The chain's CDR3 is CASSQGQGGGETQYF. The CDR3 DNA is TGCGCCAGCAGCCAGGGACAGGGGGGTGGAGAGACCCAGTACTTC.

This chain uses TRBV6-5 with TRBJ2-5; 8 bases are a match to TRBD2. Germline values: CDR1 MNHEY, CDR2 SVGAGI. With 6 bases clipped from V and 5 bases from J, the junction kept 8 bases outside the gene matches. This CDR3 has 14 residues. CDR3 region: CASSRGLAGETQYF. CDR3 DNA sequence: TGTGCCAGCAGCCGCGGACTAGCCGGGGAGACCCAGTACTTC.

V and J are TRBV30 and TRBJ1-5; 10 bases agree with TRBD1. V lost 1 base to trimming and J lost 9 bases; unmatched junction nucleotides: 6. Germline values: CDR1 GTSNPN, CDR2 SVGIG (reference sequence). The CDR3 is 14 residues long. The CDR3 DNA reads as TGTGCCTGGAGTGCCGACAGGGGGCTTGGGCCCCAGCATTTT. Translating it yields CAWSADRGLGPQHF.